What follows are 22 T cell receptor beta chains derived from one specimen sequenced in a study of cytomegalovirus exposure and HLA in healthy donors (dated by TCRdb to about 2017). The library was produced with the immunoSEQ multiplex PCR assay. The multiplex PCR relied on a mix of 60 forward primers for TCR Vbeta segments and 13 reverse primers for TCR Jbeta segments. TCRdb provides this immuneACCESS table in a form limited to in-frame rearrangements. Some clones are lacking; in checked studies, under half of them reflect an unresolved V gene, and why the rest are absent is not known. Within this sample are about 170,000 clones, with under 90% of them counted one time only. The ten most abundant clones make up 1.5% of the sample. The sample consisted of PBMCs. The receptor set was obtained from a male donor in good health and CMV-seronegative.

For the CDR3, the DNA is TGTGCCAGCAGCGTTGGAGAGCAAAGACTTTCTGGGGCCAACGTCCTGACTTTC. It is translated as CASSVGEQRLSGANVLTF. This sequence joins TRBV5-6 and TRBJ2-6; D is unresolved. V lost 4 bases and J lost 1, with 18 bases in between. This CDR3 has 18 amino acids. Looked up from germline, CDR1 is SGHDT and CDR2 is YYEEEE.

The V call is TRBV10-2, the J call TRBJ1-2; D unclear. Germline lookup yields CDR1 WSHSY and CDR2 SAAADI. Trimming stripped 4 bases from V and 5 bases from J, with 14 bases between. This CDR3 spans 14 amino acids. The CDR3 loop reads CASSATDGVYGYTF. CDR3 sequence (DNA): TGCGCCAGCAGTGCGACTGACGGGGTATATGGCTACACCTTC.

The chain carries TRBV18 and TRBJ2-7, with TRBD1 identical over 7 bases. CDR3 length: 13 amino acids. CDR1 and CDR2 from the germline V gene are KGHSH and LQKENI. The V and J ends lost 2 bases and 5 bases, in that order; junction bases with no gene match: 3. This CDR3 reads CASSPGRGNEQYF. CDR3 nucleotide sequence: TGTGCCAGCTCACCAGGCAGGGGGAACGAGCAGTACTTC.

This chain links TRBV19 with TRBJ2-7, with 7 bases lining up with TRBD2. Per the germline V gene, CDR1 is LNHDA and CDR2 is SQIVND (reference sequence). With 6 bases clipped from V and 0 bases from J, the junction kept 8 bases outside the gene matches. The CDR3 totals 15 residues. The CDR3: CASSRAGPNSYEQYF. CDR3 coding DNA: TGTGCCAGTAGCCGAGCGGGACCAAACTCCTACGAGCAGTACTTC. Filled out from reference TRBV19 and TRBJ2-7, the complete variable domain reads DGGITQSPKYLFRKEGQNVTLSCEQNLNHDAMYWYRQDPGQGLRLIYYSQIVNDFQKGDIAEGYSVSREKKESFPLTVTSAQKNPTAFYLCASSRAGPNSYEQYFGPGTRLTVT.

The rearrangement joins TRBV19 to TRBJ2-2; 14 bases match TRBD2. J was trimmed by 2 bases and V by 7 bases; bases with no gene match: 6. The CDR3 consists of 17 residues. Germline CDR1 reads LNHDA; CDR2 reads SQIVND (reference sequence). The CDR3 sequence: CASNLGLAGANTGELFF. Written as DNA, the CDR3 is TGTGCCAGTAACTTGGGACTAGCGGGAGCTAACACCGGGGAGCTGTTTTTT. The whole variable domain, remainder taken from reference TRBV19 and TRBJ2-2, is DGGITQSPKYLFRKEGQNVTLSCEQNLNHDAMYWYRQDPGQGLRLIYYSQIVNDFQKGDIAEGYSVSREKKESFPLTVTSAQKNPTAFYLCASNLGLAGANTGELFFGEGSRLTVL.

V and J are TRBV15 and TRBJ2-3, with D uncertain. V was pared by 0 bases and J by 1 base, with 8 bases between. Germline lookup yields CDR1 LNHNV and CDR2 YYDKDF (reference sequence). The CDR3 sequence is 15 residues long. The CDR3, as DNA: TGTGCCACCAGCAGAGATTGGCAGGGCACAGATACGCAGTATTTT. Translation: CATSRDWQGTDTQYF.

The chain has TRBV5-6 and TRBJ1-1, with TRBD1 identical over 9 bases. This CDR3 region has 15 residues. The V segment lost 1 base and the J segment 3 bases; nucleotides outside the gene matches: 4. Germline CDR1 SGHDT, CDR2 YYEEEE. The CDR3 region is CASSLPGTGYTEAFF. As DNA, the CDR3 is TGTGCCAGCAGCTTGCCGGGGACAGGGTACACTGAAGCTTTCTTT.

The V gene is TRBV11-2, the J gene TRBJ2-2; D is possibly TRBD2 (6 bases). V lost 5 bases to trimming and J lost 1 base, with 14 bases between them. The CDR3 length is 16 residues. The germline CDR1 and CDR2 sequences are SGHAT and FQNNGV. The CDR3 spells CASSTKDGRNTGELFF. CDR3 DNA sequence: TGTGCCAGCAGCACTAAGGACGGGAGGAACACCGGGGAGCTGTTTTTT.

The rearrangement links TRBV7-9 to TRBJ1-5; D perhaps matches TRBD1 (5 bases). V lost 5 bases and J 7 bases, leaving 15 bases between the germline ends. CDR1 SEHNR and CDR2 FQNEAQ come from the germline V gene (reference sequence). The CDR3 covers 14 residues. For the CDR3, the DNA is TGTGCCAGCAGCCAGGGAGGGGCCAGACAGCCCCAGCATTTT. This sequence encodes CASSQGGARQPQHF.

In its sample, this clone was seen once. The genes are TRBV5-1 and TRBJ2-5; 10 nucleotides agree with TRBD2. CDR1 and CDR2 from the germline V gene are SGHRS and YFSETQ. The CDR3 extends over 15 amino acids. The J segment lost 5 bases and the V segment lost 3 bases, leaving 7 bases of the junction unmatched. The CDR3 spells CASSSSGGAGETQYF. The CDR3, as DNA: TGCGCCAGCAGCTCGAGCGGGGGGGCCGGGGAGACCCAGTACTTC.

The V gene is TRBV7-6, the J gene TRBJ1-4, with 7 bases lining up with TRBD1. The CDR3 length is 14 residues. The V gene's germline CDR1 is SGHVS and CDR2 FNYEAQ. The junction had 8 bases not matched to a gene; V was cut back by 5 bases and J by 8 bases. The CDR3 sequence is CASSEGARGEKLFF. CDR3 in DNA: TGTGCCAGCAGCGAGGGGGCAAGAGGCGAAAAACTGTTTTTT.

This clone was counted once. This chain's CDR3 is CTTWRGQGAYEQYF. CDR3 DNA sequence: TGTACTACTTGGAGGGGACAGGGGGCGTACGAGCAGTACTTC. V usage is TRBV2 and J usage is TRBJ2-7; 12 bases agree with TRBD1. Looked up from germline, CDR1 is SNHLY and CDR2 is FYNNEI. The CDR3 totals 14 residues.

The rearrangement links TRBV10-1 to TRBJ2-3; the match to TRBD2 covers 8 bases. J was trimmed by 5 bases and V by 4 bases; bases with no gene match: 14. This CDR3 spans 17 amino acids. The germline CDR1 and CDR2 sequences are WNHNN and SYGVQD (reference sequence). CDR3 sequence reads: CASSAPLGSGVRDTQYF. In nucleotides, the CDR3 is TGCGCCAGCAGTGCCCCTCTCGGTAGCGGGGTTAGAGATACGCAGTATTTT.

This chain joins TRBV10-3 and TRBJ2-7; D is undetermined. Germline CDR1 and CDR2: ENHRY and SYGVKD. The CDR3 extends over 14 amino acids. Trimming took 0 bases from V and 1 from J, leaving 7 bases between them. CDR3 protein: CAISESGQSYEQYF. The CDR3 bases are TGTGCCATCAGTGAGTCGGGCCAATCCTACGAGCAGTACTTC.

This rearrangement joins TRBV5-6 to TRBJ2-3; TRBD1 agrees at 9 bases. J gave up 4 bases and V 1 base, and 7 bases lay outside the gene matches. The CDR3 is 16 amino acids. CDR1 and CDR2 (germline): SGHDT, YYEEEE. This CDR3 reads CASSLPRDRVSDTQYF. CDR3 nucleotides: TGTGCCAGCAGCTTGCCCCGGGACAGGGTTTCAGATACGCAGTATTTT.

The chain combines TRBV5-6 with TRBJ1-2, with D possibly TRBD1 on 5 matching bases. The germline V and J ends were trimmed by 5 bases and 8 bases, with 16 bases remaining between them. The germline V gene has CDR1 SGHDT and CDR2 YYEEEE. The CDR3 is 13 residues long. CDR3 amino acids: CASRLDWGEGYTF. DNA for the CDR3: TGTGCCAGCAGGCTGGACTGGGGGGAGGGCTACACCTTC.

This clone came up a few times. The CDR3 sequence: CSARQGASGELFF. In DNA, the CDR3 is TGCAGCGCCCGACAGGGGGCGTCCGGGGAGCTGTTTTTT. V gene TRBV29-1 combines with J gene TRBJ2-2, with 10 bases that match TRBD1. The V segment lost 7 bases and the J segment 6 bases; nucleotides outside the gene matches: 5. Per germline, CDR1 SQVTM and CDR2 ANQGSEA. CDR3 length: 13 residues.

The rearrangement links TRBV7-2 to TRBJ2-2; 12 nucleotides align to TRBD2. In germline, CDR1 is SGHTA, CDR2 FQGNSA. V shed 5 bases and J 6 bases; nucleotides not matched to a gene: 7. CDR3 length: 16 residues. The CDR3 coding sequence is TGTGCCAGCAGCCCAAGACTAGCGGGAGCGTCCGGGGAGCTGTTTTTT. Translated, it gives CASSPRLAGASGELFF.

This chain uses TRBV28 with TRBJ2-7; perhaps TRBD2 as D (6 bases). The CDR3 has 16 residues. Trimming cost V 2 bases and J 10 bases, with 24 bases left between them. CDR1 and CDR2 (germline): MDHEN, SYDVKM. The CDR3 bases are TGTGCCAGCAGTTTACTAGTCCAATCGTCGGTCGGGAGCCAGTACTTC. Translation gives CASSLLVQSSVGSQYF.

The V gene is TRBV6-5, the J gene TRBJ2-7, with a weak D call TRBD1 (6 bases). This CDR3 has 15 residues. Germline V gene data show CDR1 as MNHEY and CDR2 as SVGAGI. The ends were cut back, 5 bases at V and 6 bases at J, with 20 bases in the middle. The CDR3 nucleotides are TGTGCCAGCAGTCCGCCAACAGGGTCGACGCCCGAGCAGTACTTC. Translating gives CASSPPTGSTPEQYF.

The V and J genes are TRBV5-1 and TRBJ2-1; 10 bases match TRBD2. Germline lookup yields CDR1 SGHRS and CDR2 YFSETQ. V gave up 4 bases and J gave up 0 bases; unmatched junction bases: 1. The CDR3 is 15 residues long. CDR3 coding DNA: TGCGCCAGCAGCCCTAGCGGGAGCTCCTACAATGAGCAGTTCTTC. This codes for CASSPSGSSYNEQFF.

The chain joins TRBV7-9 to TRBJ1-2; D gene uncertain. V lost 3 bases, J lost 0 bases, and 11 bases lay in between. The CDR3 totals 15 residues. The germline gives CDR1 SEHNR, CDR2 FQNEAQ (reference sequence). CDR3 sequence reads: CASSLTPGTNYGYTF. The CDR3, as DNA: TGTGCCAGCAGCTTGACCCCCGGGACTAACTATGGCTACACCTTC.